The rows below give T cell receptor beta chains drawn from one sample of a study of OX40 agonist ivuxolimab in advanced cancers. Libraries were prepared by immunoSEQ multiplex PCR; TCRdb keeps only in-frame clonotypes and omits some of them. The table lists about 19,000 clones, approximately 81% of them singletons, with 26% in the top ten. The sequencing here drew on CD4+ or CD8+ T cells sorted from blood, taken in a trial of the OX40 agonist ivuxolimab. These receptors were collected from an adult with an advanced solid tumor such as melanoma, head and neck, liver or kidney cancer. CDR3s include the opening cysteine and the closing phenylalanine or tryptophan. Fields, in order: D gene, V gene, J gene, clone size, CDR3 DNA, CDR3 protein. D genes are given only for firm matches. For some rows the clone size is stated as once, few or many, or as a class when expanded; others skip it.

d_call: TRBD1; v_call: TRBV7-9; j_call: TRBJ2-7; clone_size: -; cdr3_nt: TGTGCCAGCCGACAGGGGGGACACGAGCAGTACTTC; cdr3_aa: CASRQGGHEQYF
d_call: -; v_call: TRBV4-3; j_call: TRBJ2-7; clone_size: -; cdr3_nt: TGCGCCAGCAGCCCAAAGAGACGGAATTACTACGAGCAGTACTTC; cdr3_aa: CASSPKRRNYYEQYF
d_call: -; v_call: TRBV27; j_call: TRBJ2-1; clone_size: few; cdr3_nt: TGTGCCAGCAGCCCGATGGGGAATGAGCAGTTCTTC; cdr3_aa: CASSPMGNEQFF
d_call: -; v_call: TRBV27; j_call: TRBJ2-7; clone_size: -; cdr3_nt: TGTGCCAGTTCCCGGGGGACAACAGCGGGCGAGCAGTACTTC; cdr3_aa: CASSRGTTAGEQYF
d_call: TRBD1; v_call: TRBV7-6; j_call: TRBJ2-7; clone_size: once; cdr3_nt: TGTGCCAGCAGCTTAACCGGGACAGGGTCCTACGAGCAGTACTTC; cdr3_aa: CASSLTGTGSYEQYF
d_call: -; v_call: TRBV15; j_call: TRBJ2-5; clone_size: -; cdr3_nt: TGTGCCACCAGCGATGTGGCTAGTGTAACCCATGGTGAGACCCAGTACTTC; cdr3_aa: CATSDVASVTHGETQYF
d_call: -; v_call: TRBV5-4; j_call: TRBJ2-1; clone_size: -; cdr3_nt: TGTGCCAGCAGCTTGATGCGGTCGTCGGGCAATGAGCAGTTCTTC; cdr3_aa: CASSLMRSSGNEQFF
d_call: TRBD2; v_call: TRBV9; j_call: TRBJ2-1; clone_size: -; cdr3_nt: TGTGCCAGCAGACCTCTAGCGGGGAGCCCCGCCTACAATGAGCAGTTCTTC; cdr3_aa: CASRPLAGSPAYNEQFF
d_call: -; v_call: TRBV30; j_call: TRBJ2-3; clone_size: once; cdr3_nt: TGTGCCTGGAGCCGTAGCGCGGAGGGAGATACGCAGTATTTT; cdr3_aa: CAWSRSAEGDTQYF
d_call: -; v_call: TRBV27; j_call: TRBJ2-7; clone_size: -; cdr3_nt: TGTGCCAGCAGTTCCCCGGGGAAACATCGGATTTACGAGCAGTACTTC; cdr3_aa: CASSSPGKHRIYEQYF
d_call: -; v_call: TRBV6-6; j_call: TRBJ2-7; clone_size: -; cdr3_nt: TGTGCCAGCACCCCTGGGGGTAGCGTGACCTACGAGCAGTACTTC; cdr3_aa: CASTPGGSVTYEQYF
d_call: -; v_call: TRBV19; j_call: TRBJ1-6; clone_size: -; cdr3_nt: TGTGCCAGTACTCTCAAAGGGCGCAATTCACCCCTCCACTTT; cdr3_aa: CASTLKGRNSPLHF
d_call: -; v_call: TRBV7-6; j_call: TRBJ2-2; clone_size: -; cdr3_nt: TGTGCCAGCAGCCAACTAGGCCCGGAGCTGTTTTTT; cdr3_aa: CASSQLGPELFF
d_call: TRBD2; v_call: TRBV30; j_call: TRBJ2-7; clone_size: -; cdr3_nt: TGTGCCTGGAGTGTATTCACTAGCGGGAGCGAGCAGTACTTC; cdr3_aa: CAWSVFTSGSEQYF
d_call: -; v_call: TRBV25-1; j_call: TRBJ1-5; clone_size: -; cdr3_nt: TGTGCCAGCAGTGGGTCGATAGAGAATCAGCCCCAGCATTTT; cdr3_aa: CASSGSIENQPQHF
d_call: -; v_call: TRBV7-8; j_call: TRBJ1-2; clone_size: -; cdr3_nt: TGTGCCAGCAGCTCCCTAGGACAGCAGAACTATGGCTACACCTTC; cdr3_aa: CASSSLGQQNYGYTF
d_call: -; v_call: TRBV7-9; j_call: TRBJ2-5; clone_size: once; cdr3_nt: TGTGCCAGCAGCTCCGTGAGGAACCAGGGGCGGGAGACCCAGTACTTC; cdr3_aa: CASSSVRNQGRETQYF
d_call: TRBD1; v_call: TRBV7-9; j_call: TRBJ2-5; clone_size: -; cdr3_nt: TGTGCCAGCAGCTTTTGGAGGACAGGGGACCAAGAGACCCAGTACTTC; cdr3_aa: CASSFWRTGDQETQYF
d_call: -; v_call: TRBV28; j_call: TRBJ2-7; clone_size: medium-sized; cdr3_nt: TGTGCCAGCAGGTCAATCCCCCTCGGCGAGCAGTACTTC; cdr3_aa: CASRSIPLGEQYF
d_call: -; v_call: TRBV7-7; j_call: TRBJ2-2; clone_size: -; cdr3_nt: TGTGCCAGCAGACCTCTGAGCGGGGAGCTGTTTTTT; cdr3_aa: CASRPLSGELFF
d_call: -; v_call: TRBV21-1; j_call: TRBJ2-7; clone_size: -; cdr3_nt: TGTGCCAACATGGGCGGTACCTCCTACGAGCAGTACTTC; cdr3_aa: CANMGGTSYEQYF
d_call: -; v_call: TRBV7-6; j_call: TRBJ2-7; clone_size: -; cdr3_nt: TGTGCCAGCAGCTTAGAGGGCGGCCCCAAGCAGTACTTC; cdr3_aa: CASSLEGGPKQYF
d_call: -; v_call: TRBV7-9; j_call: TRBJ2-7; clone_size: -; cdr3_nt: TGTGCCAGCAGCCGCGCAGGAACTGACGAGCAGTACTTC; cdr3_aa: CASSRAGTDEQYF
d_call: -; v_call: TRBV5-1; j_call: TRBJ2-1; clone_size: -; cdr3_nt: TGCGCCAGCAGCTTGGTACAGGGTCTAGGTGAGCAGTTCTTC; cdr3_aa: CASSLVQGLGEQFF
d_call: -; v_call: TRBV7-9; j_call: TRBJ2-7; clone_size: -; cdr3_nt: TGTGCCAGCAGCTTAGACAAACTAACCTACGAGCAGTACTTC; cdr3_aa: CASSLDKLTYEQYF
d_call: TRBD2; v_call: TRBV2; j_call: TRBJ2-2; clone_size: once; cdr3_nt: TGTGCCAGCAATGGGGCTAGCGGGACGAACACCGGGGAGCTGTTTTTT; cdr3_aa: CASNGASGTNTGELFF
d_call: TRBD1; v_call: TRBV29-1; j_call: TRBJ2-7; clone_size: -; cdr3_nt: TGCAGCGTTATGACAGGGGATAACTACGAGCAGTACTTC; cdr3_aa: CSVMTGDNYEQYF
d_call: -; v_call: TRBV7-2; j_call: TRBJ2-1; clone_size: -; cdr3_nt: TGTGCCAGCAGCTTCTCTAGCTCCTACAATGAGCAGTTCTTC; cdr3_aa: CASSFSSSYNEQFF